Sequencing of this T cell receptor (beta chain) was carried out in a study of T cell responses to AZD1222 COVID-19 vaccine. Broader study findings: Repertoire samples came only from after the peak T cell response.

V lost 8 bases, J lost 2 bases, and 10 bases stayed unmatched. The germline V gene has CDR1 MNHEY and CDR2 SVGAGI. The CDR3 runs to 15 residues. With regard to this clone: Antigen specificity is unknown.

This table comes from immunoSEQ multiplex PCR, and its TCRdb copy is limited to in-frame clones, with some not included. The sample holds approximately 220,000 clones, approximately 94% seen once. The starting material was peripheral blood, obtained on day 0 of MenACWY control vaccination. This chain links TRBV6-5 with TRBJ2-5; 8 nucleotides align to TRBD2. This sequence originates from an adult in good health. This chain's CDR3 is CASGASGYKQETQYF. The DNA of the CDR3 is TGTGCCAGCGGAGCTAGCGGGTATAAGCAAGAGACCCAGTACTTC.